These T cell receptor beta chains were read from a single sample in a study of blood T cell repertoires in COVID-19. Produced via immunoSEQ multiplex PCR; TCRdb's table is partial and in-frame only. The sample shows 150,000 to 200,000 clones, about 88% of them seen only once. Sequencing used peripheral blood. The source of these receptors is a man in his 70s with active or convalescent COVID-19. Both conserved end residues are trimmed from each CDR3. A D gene is named only where the DNA matches it firmly. The size entry is marked missing in some rows and otherwise reads once, few, many or a size class.

D gene: TRBD2; clone size: NA; V gene: TRBV5-4; CDR3 protein: ASSLASGRNTGELF
D gene: NA; clone size: NA; V gene: TRBV29-1; CDR3 protein: SVGQGLGGYT
D gene: TRBD1; clone size: NA; V gene: TRBV7-2; CDR3 protein: ASSLATGGAGKLF
D gene: NA; clone size: NA; V gene: TRBV6-6; CDR3 protein: ASSRARGRGNTIY
D gene: NA; clone size: NA; V gene: TRBV24-1; CDR3 protein: ATQDAAGNYGYT
D gene: NA; clone size: NA; V gene: TRBV6-5; CDR3 protein: ASSNPGRDYGYT
D gene: TRBD1; clone size: NA; V gene: TRBV24-1; CDR3 protein: ATRGTANGYT
D gene: NA; clone size: NA; V gene: TRBV4-3; CDR3 protein: ASSQETAGAITDTQY
D gene: NA; clone size: NA; V gene: TRBV2; CDR3 protein: ASSEARGSGNTIY
D gene: TRBD2; clone size: NA; V gene: TRBV10-2; CDR3 protein: ASSDRSGTSGGKETQY
D gene: NA; clone size: NA; V gene: TRBV10-2; CDR3 protein: ASRKWTEAYEQY
D gene: NA; clone size: NA; V gene: TRBV18; CDR3 protein: ASSPSGTTEAF
D gene: TRBD2; clone size: NA; V gene: TRBV18; CDR3 protein: ASSPVGTSGGLPIETQY
D gene: NA; clone size: NA; V gene: TRBV24-1; CDR3 protein: ATSDRQKTNTGELF
D gene: TRBD1; clone size: NA; V gene: TRBV19; CDR3 protein: ASSVRGRDYGYT
D gene: TRBD1; clone size: once; V gene: TRBV6-5; CDR3 protein: ASKRQGQNTEAF
D gene: NA; clone size: NA; V gene: TRBV19; CDR3 protein: ASSTPSAPQH
D gene: TRBD2; clone size: NA; V gene: TRBV5-1; CDR3 protein: ASSLAGLEVDTQY
D gene: TRBD1; clone size: NA; V gene: TRBV5-4; CDR3 protein: ASSYPGQGFYEQY
D gene: TRBD1; clone size: NA; V gene: TRBV9; CDR3 protein: ASSASLDRASTDTQY
D gene: NA; clone size: NA; V gene: TRBV5-4; CDR3 protein: ASSSAGTSTGELF
D gene: NA; clone size: NA; V gene: TRBV6-6; CDR3 protein: ASRDSGEKLF
D gene: TRBD1; clone size: NA; V gene: TRBV5-4; CDR3 protein: ASSGGQGRDTIY
D gene: NA; clone size: NA; V gene: TRBV7-9; CDR3 protein: ASSPLPHGGPYGYT
D gene: TRBD2; clone size: NA; V gene: TRBV5-1; CDR3 protein: ASSLAGGGSYEQY
D gene: NA; clone size: NA; V gene: TRBV12-3/TRBV12-4; CDR3 protein: ASSFTVNTEAF
D gene: NA; clone size: few; V gene: TRBV18; CDR3 protein: ASSPRASYEQY
D gene: TRBD2; clone size: NA; V gene: TRBV5-1; CDR3 protein: ASSLSGASGTYNEQF
D gene: NA; clone size: NA; V gene: TRBV7-9; CDR3 protein: ASSLGGLGAKLF
D gene: TRBD2; clone size: once; V gene: TRBV6-2/TRBV6-3; CDR3 protein: ASSPAGREGEQY
D gene: TRBD1; clone size: NA; V gene: TRBV25-1; CDR3 protein: ASSGTASEQY
D gene: TRBD1; clone size: NA; V gene: TRBV28; CDR3 protein: ASSELDRQGAAF
D gene: TRBD2; clone size: NA; V gene: TRBV3-1/TRBV3-2; CDR3 protein: ASSQCQREGQGPSTDTQY
D gene: NA; clone size: NA; V gene: TRBV20-1; CDR3 protein: SAYRVGPQH
D gene: NA; clone size: NA; V gene: TRBV7-9; CDR3 protein: ASSLGESRTDTQY
D gene: NA; clone size: NA; V gene: TRBV20-1; CDR3 protein: SASRQRQRYNQPQH
D gene: TRBD1; clone size: NA; V gene: TRBV5-8; CDR3 protein: ASSLGTGVGYT
D gene: TRBD1; clone size: NA; V gene: TRBV7-2; CDR3 protein: ASSPFWTGGTDTQY
D gene: NA; clone size: NA; V gene: TRBV2; CDR3 protein: AVARYNEKLF
D gene: TRBD2; clone size: NA; V gene: TRBV25-1; CDR3 protein: ASGLAGGSDTQY
D gene: NA; clone size: NA; V gene: TRBV11-2; CDR3 protein: ASGGLDGLVYNEQF
D gene: NA; clone size: NA; V gene: TRBV28; CDR3 protein: ASRDSTSGGELF
D gene: TRBD1; clone size: few; V gene: TRBV4-1; CDR3 protein: ASSQIPGQGNQPQH
D gene: NA; clone size: NA; V gene: TRBV11-2; CDR3 protein: ASSLDFARDGYT
D gene: NA; clone size: NA; V gene: TRBV6-4; CDR3 protein: ASRKPSRGQPQH
D gene: TRBD1; clone size: NA; V gene: TRBV7-8; CDR3 protein: ASSLDGQGSVESPLH
D gene: NA; clone size: NA; V gene: TRBV3-1/TRBV3-2; CDR3 protein: ASSQAAGIYEQY
D gene: TRBD1; clone size: NA; V gene: TRBV18; CDR3 protein: ASSPPGTGVLSNTGELF
D gene: NA; clone size: NA; V gene: TRBV7-8; CDR3 protein: ASSPGSGVSYGYT